Reported below is one TCR beta chain. The data originate from a study of blood T cell repertoires in COVID-19. The method was immunoSEQ multiplex PCR; TCRdb's version includes in-frame clones alone and lacks a portion of them. The sample yields about 150,000 clones, 78% seen once. The CDR3 extends over 17 amino acids. In germline, CDR1 is KGHSH, CDR2 LQKENI. Trimming removed 0 bases from V and 2 bases from J, with 11 bases in between. This receptor was taken from a woman older than 75 with acute or convalescent COVID-19. The chain couples TRBV18 to TRBJ2-6, with a weak D call TRBD2 (5 bases). Material: peripheral blood. CDR3 amino acids: CASSPPGISTGANVLTF. In DNA, the CDR3 is TGTGCCAGCTCACCACCCGGGATCTCCACTGGGGCCAACGTCCTGACTTTC.